Here is one T cell receptor beta chain with its context. What it binds is unknown. Primers included in the PCR were 60 Vbeta and 13 Jbeta primers. Produced via immunoSEQ multiplex PCR; TCRdb's table is partial and in-frame only. The table records some 79,000 clones, roughly 64% of them present only once. This CDR3 is 14 amino acids long. The germline V gene has CDR1 SGHNT and CDR2 YYREEE (reference sequence). Trimming shortened V by 4 bases and J by 5 bases, and 12 bases separated the two germline ends. The data were obtained in a study of cytomegalovirus exposure and HLA in healthy donors. General study points: A further, later analysis showed that HLA-associated TCR beta chains (compared with equally common others) were more clonally expanded. Later on, a genetic analysis was performed. It linked a missense variant in DCLRE1C with V- and J-gene trimming of TCR beta. A later analysis revealed that TCR association rates differed between HLA loci, peaking at DRB1 and bottoming out at HLA-C.

The chain joins TRBV5-4 to TRBJ2-2, with no clear D. This sequence originates from a woman aged 40 to 49 in good health and CMV-seropositive. The sequencing input was PBMCs. The CDR3 protein is CASSPGVATGELFF. CDR3 DNA sequence: TGTGCCAGCAGCCCCGGTGTAGCAACCGGGGAGCTGTTTTTT.